This T cell receptor (beta chain) was sequenced for a study of blood T cell repertoires in COVID-19. The CDR3 runs to 15 residues. Unmatched junction bases numbered 7, after V lost 4 bases and J lost 1 base. Germline-derived CDR1 and CDR2 are SGHRS and YFSETQ. Only in-frame clones appear in the TCRdb table, and some are missing; sequencing was by immunoSEQ multiplex PCR. The sample includes 150,000 or so clones, 80% to 95% seen only once; the top ten take 4.5% to 5%. The sample holds one count of this clone. The clonotype was recovered from a man aged 25-45 years with COVID-19, enrolled during active disease. The sequenced material came from peripheral blood. The chain recombines TRBV5-1 with TRBJ1-1, with 7 bases identical to TRBD1. The CDR3 protein is CASSPDGTANTEAFF. CDR3 DNA sequence: TGCGCCAGCAGCCCGGACGGGACAGCGAACACTGAAGCTTTCTTT.